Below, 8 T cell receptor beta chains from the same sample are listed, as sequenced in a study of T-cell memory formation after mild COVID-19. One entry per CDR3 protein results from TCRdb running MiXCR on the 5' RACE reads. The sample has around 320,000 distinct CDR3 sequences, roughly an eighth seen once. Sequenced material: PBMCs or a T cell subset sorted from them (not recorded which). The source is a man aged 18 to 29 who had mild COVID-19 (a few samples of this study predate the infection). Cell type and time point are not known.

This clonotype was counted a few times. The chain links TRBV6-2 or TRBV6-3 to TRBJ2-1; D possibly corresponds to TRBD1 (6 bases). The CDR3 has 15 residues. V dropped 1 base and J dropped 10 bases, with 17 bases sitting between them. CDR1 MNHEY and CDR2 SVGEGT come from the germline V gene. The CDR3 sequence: CASSYLRTAGGEQFF. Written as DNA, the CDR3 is TGTGCCAGCAGTTACTTAAGGACAGCTGGGGGAGAGCAGTTCTTC.

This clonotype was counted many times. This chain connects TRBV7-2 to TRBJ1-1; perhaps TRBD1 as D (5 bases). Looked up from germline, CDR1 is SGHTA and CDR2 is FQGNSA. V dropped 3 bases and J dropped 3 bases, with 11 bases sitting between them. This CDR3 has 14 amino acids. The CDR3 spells CASSFRGRDTEAFF. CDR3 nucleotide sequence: TGTGCCAGCAGCTTCCGGGGGAGGGACACTGAAGCTTTCTTT.

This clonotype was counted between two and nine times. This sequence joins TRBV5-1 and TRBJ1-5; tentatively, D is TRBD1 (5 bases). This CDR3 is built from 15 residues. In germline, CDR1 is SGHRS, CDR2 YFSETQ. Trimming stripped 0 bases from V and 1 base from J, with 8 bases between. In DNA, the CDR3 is TGCGCCAGCAGCTTGGGTCAGGGAAGCAATCAGCCCCAGCATTTT. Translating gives CASSLGQGSNQPQHF.

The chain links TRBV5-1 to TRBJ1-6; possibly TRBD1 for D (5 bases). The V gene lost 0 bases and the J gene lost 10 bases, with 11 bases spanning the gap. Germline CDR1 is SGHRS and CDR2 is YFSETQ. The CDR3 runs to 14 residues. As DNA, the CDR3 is TGCGCCAGCAGCTTGGTGGGGGGAGACTCACCCCTCCACTTT. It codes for CASSLVGGDSPLHF. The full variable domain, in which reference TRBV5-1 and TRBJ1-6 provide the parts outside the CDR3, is KAGVTQTPRYLIKTRGQQVTLSCSPISGHRSVSWYQQTPGQGLQFLFEYFSETQRNKGNFPGRFSGRQFSNSRSEMNVSTLELGDSALYLCASSLVGGDSPLHFGNGTRLTVT.

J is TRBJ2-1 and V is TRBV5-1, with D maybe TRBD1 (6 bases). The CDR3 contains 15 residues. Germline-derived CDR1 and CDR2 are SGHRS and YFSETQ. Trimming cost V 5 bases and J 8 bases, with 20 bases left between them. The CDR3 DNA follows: TGCGCCAGCAGACCCGGACAGCCAAATTCCCATGAGCAGTTCTTC. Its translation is CASRPGQPNSHEQFF.

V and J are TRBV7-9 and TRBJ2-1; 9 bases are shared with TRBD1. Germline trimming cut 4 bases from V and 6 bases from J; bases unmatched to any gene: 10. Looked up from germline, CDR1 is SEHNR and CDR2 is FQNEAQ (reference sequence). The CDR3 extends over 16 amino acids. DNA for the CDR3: TGTGCCAGCAGCTCATCCGGGACAGGGAATACCAATGAGCAGTTCTTC. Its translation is CASSSSGTGNTNEQFF.

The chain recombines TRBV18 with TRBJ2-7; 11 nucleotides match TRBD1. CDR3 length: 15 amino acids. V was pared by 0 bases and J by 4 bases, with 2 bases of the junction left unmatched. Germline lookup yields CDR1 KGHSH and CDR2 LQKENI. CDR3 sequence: CASSPPDRGPYEQYF. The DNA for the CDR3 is TGTGCCAGCTCACCACCGGACAGGGGGCCATACGAGCAGTACTTC.

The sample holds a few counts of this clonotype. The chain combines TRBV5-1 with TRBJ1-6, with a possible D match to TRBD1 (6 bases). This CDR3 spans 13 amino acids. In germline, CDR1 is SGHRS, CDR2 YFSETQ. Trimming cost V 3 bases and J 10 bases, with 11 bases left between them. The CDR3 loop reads CASSSDGGSPLHF. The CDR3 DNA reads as TGCGCCAGCAGCTCCGACGGGGGCTCACCCCTCCACTTT.